The T cell receptor beta chain described here comes from a study of lymphopenia after photon versus proton radiotherapy. Study-wide findings and caveats: Authors raise, but do not show, better survival with proton therapy.

Assay: immunoSEQ multiplex PCR; the TCRdb copy retains only in-frame clones and omits some. The sample holds tens of thousands of clones, around 86% seen once. Comments on this clone: The antigen is not known.

The CDR3 length is 13 residues. Trimming removed 2 bases at V and 4 bases at J, with 8 bases between. Looked up from germline, CDR1 is KGHSH and CDR2 is LQKENI. The specimen was peripheral blood, collected from a patient treated with proton-based radiotherapy. The receptor was isolated from an elderly man with esophageal cancer. The chain couples TRBV18 to TRBJ1-1, with D possibly TRBD1 on 6 matching bases. The CDR3 reads CASSPGQFTEAFF. CDR3 DNA: TGTGCCAGCTCACCAGGACAGTTCACTGAAGCTTTCTTT.